This T cell receptor (beta chain) was recorded in a study of blood T cell repertoires in COVID-19. Turning to the study itself: Acute and convalescent COVID-19 samples came from the United States, Italy and Spain. T cells, B-cell-depleted T cells, or PBMCs supplied cDNA or gDNA.

Authors' data handling: Reference gene primer amplification in the assay estimated nucleated cell counts. Repertoires were generated with immunoSEQ multiplex PCR, while TCRdb's copy carries only in-frame clones and drops some. For V, J and clone size, that table is used; D and trimming come from the DNA. This table has more than 85,000 clones, around nine tenths appearing once. Trimming removed 3 bases at V and 3 bases at J, with 7 bases between. This CDR3 spans 13 amino acids. The chain recombines TRBV12-3 or TRBV12-4 with TRBJ2-3; tentatively, D is TRBD1 (5 bases). Input material: peripheral blood. The clonotype originates from a man between 65 and 79 years old with acute or convalescent COVID-19. The CDR3 DNA sequence: TGTGCCAGCAGTTTCCCAGGGACAGATACGCAGTATTTT. It is translated as CASSFPGTDTQYF.